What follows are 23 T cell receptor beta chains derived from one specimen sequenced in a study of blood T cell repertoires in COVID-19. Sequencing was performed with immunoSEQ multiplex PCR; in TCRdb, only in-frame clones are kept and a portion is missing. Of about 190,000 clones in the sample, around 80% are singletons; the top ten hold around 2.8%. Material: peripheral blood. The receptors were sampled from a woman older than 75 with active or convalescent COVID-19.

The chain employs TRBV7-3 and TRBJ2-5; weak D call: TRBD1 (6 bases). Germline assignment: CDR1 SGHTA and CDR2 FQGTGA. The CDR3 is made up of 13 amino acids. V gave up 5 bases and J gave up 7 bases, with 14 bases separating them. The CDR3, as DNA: TGTGCCAGCAGCCCACTGGGGGCCGGGACCCAGTACTTC. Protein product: CASSPLGAGTQYF.

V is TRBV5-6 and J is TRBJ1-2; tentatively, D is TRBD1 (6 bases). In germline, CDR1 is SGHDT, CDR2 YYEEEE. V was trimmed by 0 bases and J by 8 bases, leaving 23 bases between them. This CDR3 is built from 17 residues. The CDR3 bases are TGTGCCAGCAGCTTGGTTTTCGGCCCAGGGGCGGCTCAAGGCTACACCTTC. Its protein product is CASSLVFGPGAAQGYTF.

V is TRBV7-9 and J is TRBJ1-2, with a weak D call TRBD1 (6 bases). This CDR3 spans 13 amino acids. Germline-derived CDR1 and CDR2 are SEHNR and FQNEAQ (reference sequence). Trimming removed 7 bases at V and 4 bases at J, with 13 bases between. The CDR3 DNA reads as TGTGCCAGCACCCGAGGGGGGGGCTATGGCTACACCTTC. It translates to CASTRGGGYGYTF.

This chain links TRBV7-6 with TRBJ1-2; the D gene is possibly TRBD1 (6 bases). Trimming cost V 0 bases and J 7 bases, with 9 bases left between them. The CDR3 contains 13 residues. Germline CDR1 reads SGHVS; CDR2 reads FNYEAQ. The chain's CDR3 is CASSLAKGGGYTF. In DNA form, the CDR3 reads TGTGCCAGCAGCTTAGCCAAAGGGGGTGGCTACACCTTC. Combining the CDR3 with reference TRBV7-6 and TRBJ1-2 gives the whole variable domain GAGVSQSPRYKVTKRGQDVALRCDPISGHVSLYWYRQALGQGPEFLTYFNYEAQQDKSGLPNDRFSAERPEGSISTLTIQRTEQRDSAMYRCASSLAKGGGYTFGSGTRLTVV.

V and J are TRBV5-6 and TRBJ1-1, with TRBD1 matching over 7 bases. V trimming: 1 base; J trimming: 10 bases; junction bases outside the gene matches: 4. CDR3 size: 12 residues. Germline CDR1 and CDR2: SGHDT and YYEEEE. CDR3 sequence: CASSLQTGLAFF. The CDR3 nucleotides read TGTGCCAGCAGCTTGCAGACAGGGTTAGCTTTCTTT.

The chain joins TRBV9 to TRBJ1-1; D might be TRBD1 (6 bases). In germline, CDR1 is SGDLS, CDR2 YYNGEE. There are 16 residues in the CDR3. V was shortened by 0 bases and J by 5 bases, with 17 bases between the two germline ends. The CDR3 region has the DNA TGTGCCAGCAGCGTAGCTCCGGCGGGGGCAGGGACTGAAGCTTTCTTT. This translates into CASSVAPAGAGTEAFF. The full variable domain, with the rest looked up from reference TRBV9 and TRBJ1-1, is DSGVTQTPKHLITATGQRVTLRCSPRSGDLSVYWYQQSLDQGLQFLIQYYNGEERAKGNILERFSAQQFPDLHSELNLSSLELGDSALYFCASSVAPAGAGTEAFFGQGTRLTVV.

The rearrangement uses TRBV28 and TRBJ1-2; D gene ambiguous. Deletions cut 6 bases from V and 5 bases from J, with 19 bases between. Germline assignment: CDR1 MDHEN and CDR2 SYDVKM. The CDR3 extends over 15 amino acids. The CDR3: CASSSLVLRSYGYTF. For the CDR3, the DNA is TGTGCCAGCAGCTCGTTAGTTCTCCGCTCTTATGGCTACACCTTC.

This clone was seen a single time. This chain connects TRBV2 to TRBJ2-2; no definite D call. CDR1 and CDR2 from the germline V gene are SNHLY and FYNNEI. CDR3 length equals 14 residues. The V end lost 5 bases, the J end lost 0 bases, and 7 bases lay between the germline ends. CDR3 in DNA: TGTGCCAGCAGTCCCACACCGAACACCGGGGAGCTGTTTTTT. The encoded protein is CASSPTPNTGELFF.

CDR3 residues: CASSQVAGNQPQHF. The CDR3, as DNA: TGTGCCAGCAGCCAAGTGGCAGGTAATCAGCCCCAGCATTTT. The V call is TRBV3-1 (or the pseudogene TRBV3-2), the J call TRBJ1-5; D gene unclear. The CDR3 covers 14 residues. V dropped 1 base and J dropped 4 bases, with 8 bases sitting between them. Germline CDR1 and CDR2: LGHDT and YNNKEL (reference sequence).

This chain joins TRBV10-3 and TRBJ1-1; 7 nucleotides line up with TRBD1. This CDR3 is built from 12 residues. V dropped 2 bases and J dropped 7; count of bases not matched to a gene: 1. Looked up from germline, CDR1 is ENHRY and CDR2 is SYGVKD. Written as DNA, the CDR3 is TGTGCCATCAGTGAGGCAGGGGGTGAAGCTTTCTTT. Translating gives CAISEAGGEAFF.

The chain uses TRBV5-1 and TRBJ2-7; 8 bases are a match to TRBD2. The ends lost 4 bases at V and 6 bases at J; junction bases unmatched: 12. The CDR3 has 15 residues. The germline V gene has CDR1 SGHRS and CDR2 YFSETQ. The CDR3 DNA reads TGCGCCAGCAGCCCCGGGAGGGGTGTATCTTTCGAGCAGTACTTC. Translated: CASSPGRGVSFEQYF.

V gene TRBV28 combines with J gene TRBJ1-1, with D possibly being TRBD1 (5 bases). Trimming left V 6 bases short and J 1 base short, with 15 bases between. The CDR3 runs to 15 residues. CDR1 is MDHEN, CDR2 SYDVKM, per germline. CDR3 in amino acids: CASSSRQFSNTEAFF. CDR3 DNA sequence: TGTGCCAGCAGCTCCAGACAGTTTTCGAACACTGAAGCTTTCTTT. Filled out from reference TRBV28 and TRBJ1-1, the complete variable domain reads DVKVTQSSRYLVKRTGEKVFLECVQDMDHENMFWYRQDPGLGLRLIYFSYDVKMKEKGDIPEGYSVSREKKERFSLILESASTNQTSMYLCASSSRQFSNTEAFFGQGTRLTVV.

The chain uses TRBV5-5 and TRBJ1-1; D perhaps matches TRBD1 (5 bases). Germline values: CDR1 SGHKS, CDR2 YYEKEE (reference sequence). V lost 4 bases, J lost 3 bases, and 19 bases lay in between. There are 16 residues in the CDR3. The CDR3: CASSIRIGGSHTEAFF. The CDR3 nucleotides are TGTGCCAGCAGCATACGGATCGGGGGTTCGCACACTGAAGCTTTCTTT.

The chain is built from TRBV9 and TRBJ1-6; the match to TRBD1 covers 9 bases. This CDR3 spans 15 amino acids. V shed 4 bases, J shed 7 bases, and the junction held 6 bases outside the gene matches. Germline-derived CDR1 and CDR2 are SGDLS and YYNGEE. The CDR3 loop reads CASSRGQGGNSPLHF. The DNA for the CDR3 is TGTGCCAGCAGCCGGGGACAGGGTGGGAATTCACCCCTCCACTTT.

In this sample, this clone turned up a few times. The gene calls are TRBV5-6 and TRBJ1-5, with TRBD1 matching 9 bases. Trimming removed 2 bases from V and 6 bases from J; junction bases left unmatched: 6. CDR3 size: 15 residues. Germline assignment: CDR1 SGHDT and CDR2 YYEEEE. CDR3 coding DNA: TGTGCCAGCAGCTTTGGGACAGGGATCAGTCAGCCCCAGCATTTT. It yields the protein CASSFGTGISQPQHF.

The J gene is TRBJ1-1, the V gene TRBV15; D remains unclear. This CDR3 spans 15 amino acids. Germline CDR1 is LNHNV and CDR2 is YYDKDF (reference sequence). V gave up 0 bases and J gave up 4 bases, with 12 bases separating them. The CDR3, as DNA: TGTGCCACCAGCAGAGATAGCATGACGCGCACTGAAGCTTTCTTT. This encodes CATSRDSMTRTEAFF.

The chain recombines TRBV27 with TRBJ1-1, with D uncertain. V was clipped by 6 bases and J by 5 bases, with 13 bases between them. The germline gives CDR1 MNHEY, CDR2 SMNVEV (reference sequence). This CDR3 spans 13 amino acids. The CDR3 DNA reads TGTGCCAGCAGCCTGATGGCCTGGACTGAAGCTTTCTTT. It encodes CASSLMAWTEAFF.

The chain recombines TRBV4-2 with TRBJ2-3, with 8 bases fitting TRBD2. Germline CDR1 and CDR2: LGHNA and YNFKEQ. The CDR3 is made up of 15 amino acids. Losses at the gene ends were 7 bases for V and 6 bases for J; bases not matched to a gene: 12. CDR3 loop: CASTEDGGASDTQYF. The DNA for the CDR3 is TGTGCCAGCACCGAGGACGGGGGGGCGTCCGATACGCAGTATTTT.

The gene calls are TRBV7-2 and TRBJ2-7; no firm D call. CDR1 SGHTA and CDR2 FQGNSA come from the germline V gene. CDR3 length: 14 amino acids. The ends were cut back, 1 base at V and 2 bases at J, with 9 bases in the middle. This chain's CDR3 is CASSLERGAYEQYF. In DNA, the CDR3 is TGTGCCAGCAGCTTAGAACGCGGAGCCTACGAGCAGTACTTC.

The CDR3 loop reads CATWGGTDTQYF. DNA of the CDR3: TGTGCCACGTGGGGGGGCACAGATACGCAGTATTTT. The V gene is TRBV10-3, the J gene TRBJ2-3; a weak D match, TRBD2 (6 bases). Germline loops: CDR1 ENHRY, CDR2 SYGVKD. Trimming left V 10 bases short and J 1 base short, with 9 bases between. This CDR3 region has 12 residues.

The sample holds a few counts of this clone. The CDR3 coding sequence is TGTGCCAGTAGTATGGGCAGGGGCAATCAGCCCCAGCATTTT. Translated: CASSMGRGNQPQHF. This rearrangement joins TRBV19 to TRBJ1-5, with D perhaps TRBD1 (5 bases). The germline gives CDR1 LNHDA, CDR2 SQIVND (reference sequence). The CDR3 totals 14 residues. V was pared by 3 bases and J by 2 bases, with 8 bases between.

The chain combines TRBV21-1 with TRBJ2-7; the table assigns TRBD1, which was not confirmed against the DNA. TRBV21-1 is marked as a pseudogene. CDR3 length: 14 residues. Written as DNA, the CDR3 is TGTGCCAGCATCCCGACAATATCCCCCTACGAGCAGTACTTC. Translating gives CASIPTISPYEQYF.

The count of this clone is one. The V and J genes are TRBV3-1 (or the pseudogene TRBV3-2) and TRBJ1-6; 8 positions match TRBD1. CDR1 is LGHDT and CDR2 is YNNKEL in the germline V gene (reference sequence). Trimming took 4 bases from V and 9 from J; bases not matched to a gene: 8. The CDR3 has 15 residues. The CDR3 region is CASSRVQGAGSPLHF. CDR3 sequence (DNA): TGTGCCAGCAGCCGGGTTCAGGGGGCTGGTTCACCCCTCCACTTT.